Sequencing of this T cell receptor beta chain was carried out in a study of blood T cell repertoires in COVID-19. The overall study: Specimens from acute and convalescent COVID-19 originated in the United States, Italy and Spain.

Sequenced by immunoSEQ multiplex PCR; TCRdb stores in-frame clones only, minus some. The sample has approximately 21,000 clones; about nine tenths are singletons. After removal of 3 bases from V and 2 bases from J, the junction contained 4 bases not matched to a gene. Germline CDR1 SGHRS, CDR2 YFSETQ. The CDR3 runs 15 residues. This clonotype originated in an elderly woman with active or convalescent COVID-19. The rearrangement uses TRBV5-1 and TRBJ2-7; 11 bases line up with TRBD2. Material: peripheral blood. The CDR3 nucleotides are TGCGCCAGCAGCTCTACTAGCGGGGGAACCTACGAGCAGTACTTC. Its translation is CASSSTSGGTYEQYF.